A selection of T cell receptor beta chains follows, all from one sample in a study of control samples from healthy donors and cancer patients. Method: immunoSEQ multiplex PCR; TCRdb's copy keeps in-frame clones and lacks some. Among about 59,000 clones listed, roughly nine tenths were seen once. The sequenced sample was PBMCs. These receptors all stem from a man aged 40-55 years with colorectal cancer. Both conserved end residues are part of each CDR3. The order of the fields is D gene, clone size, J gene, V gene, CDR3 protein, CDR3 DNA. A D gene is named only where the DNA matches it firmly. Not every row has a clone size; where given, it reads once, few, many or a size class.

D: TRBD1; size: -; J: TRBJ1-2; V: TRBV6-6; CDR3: CASSLGGTNYGYTF; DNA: TGTGCCAGCAGTTTAGGGGGCACCAACTATGGCTACACCTTC
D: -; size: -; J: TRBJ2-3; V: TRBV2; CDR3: CASSERWGADTQYF; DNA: TGTGCCAGCAGTGAAAGGTGGGGTGCAGATACGCAGTATTTT
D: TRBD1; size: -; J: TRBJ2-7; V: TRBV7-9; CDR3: CASSSGQPNSYEQYF; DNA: TGTGCCAGCAGTTCGGGACAGCCGAACTCCTACGAGCAGTACTTC
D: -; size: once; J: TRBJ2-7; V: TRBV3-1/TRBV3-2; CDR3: CASSQDVSEQYF; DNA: TGTGCCAGCAGCCAAGACGTATCCGAGCAGTACTTC
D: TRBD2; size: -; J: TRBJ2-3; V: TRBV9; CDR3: CASSEGGTTDTQYF; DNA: TGTGCCAGCAGCGAGGGAGGGACCACAGATACGCAGTATTTT
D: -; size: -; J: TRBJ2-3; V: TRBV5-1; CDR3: CASSFGTNTDTQYF; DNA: TGCGCCAGCAGCTTTGGCACTAACACAGATACGCAGTATTTT
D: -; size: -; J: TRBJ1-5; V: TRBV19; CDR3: CASRQGKGQPQHF; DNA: TGTGCCAGTCGGCAGGGTAAAGGTCAGCCCCAGCATTTT
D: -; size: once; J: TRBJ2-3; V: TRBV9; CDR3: CASNPRGYTDTQYF; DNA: TGTGCCAGCAACCCACGGGGTTACACAGATACGCAGTATTTT
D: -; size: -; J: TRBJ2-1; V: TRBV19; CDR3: CASSTTGGGPGFF; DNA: TGTGCCAGTAGTACTACCGGCGGGGGCCCGGGGTTCTTC
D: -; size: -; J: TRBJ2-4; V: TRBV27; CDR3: CASSLLGPQVQNIQYF; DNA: TGTGCCAGCAGTTTATTGGGCCCACAGGTCCAAAACATTCAGTACTTC
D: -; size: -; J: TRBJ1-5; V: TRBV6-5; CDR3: CASRPTFNNQPQHF; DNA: TGTGCCAGCAGGCCGACGTTTAACAATCAGCCCCAGCATTTT
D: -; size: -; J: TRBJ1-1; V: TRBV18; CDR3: CASSPQAMNTEAFF; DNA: TGTGCCAGCTCACCACAAGCCATGAACACTGAAGCTTTCTTT